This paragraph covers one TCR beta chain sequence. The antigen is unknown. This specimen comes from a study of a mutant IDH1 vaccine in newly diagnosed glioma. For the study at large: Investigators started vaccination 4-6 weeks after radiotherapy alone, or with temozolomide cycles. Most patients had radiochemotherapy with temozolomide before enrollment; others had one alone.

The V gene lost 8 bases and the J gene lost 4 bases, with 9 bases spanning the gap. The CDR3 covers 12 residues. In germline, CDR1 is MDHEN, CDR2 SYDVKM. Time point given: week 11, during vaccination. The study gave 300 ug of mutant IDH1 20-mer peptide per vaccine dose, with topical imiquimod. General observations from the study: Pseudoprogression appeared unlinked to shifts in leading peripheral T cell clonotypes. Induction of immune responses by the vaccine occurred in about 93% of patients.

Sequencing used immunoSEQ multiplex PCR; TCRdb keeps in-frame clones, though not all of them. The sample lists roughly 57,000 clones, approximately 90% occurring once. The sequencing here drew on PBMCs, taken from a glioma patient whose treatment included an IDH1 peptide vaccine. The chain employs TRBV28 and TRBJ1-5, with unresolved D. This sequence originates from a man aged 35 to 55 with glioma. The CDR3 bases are TGTGCCAGCGGGATTAGAAATCAGCCCCAGCATTTT. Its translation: CASGIRNQPQHF.